These T cell receptor beta chains were read from a single sample in a study of cytomegalovirus exposure and HLA in healthy donors. Produced via immunoSEQ multiplex PCR; TCRdb's table is partial and in-frame only. The sample gives 120,000 to 150,000 clones, 70% to 90% of which show up once; just over 8.5% is in the top ten. The sample consisted of PBMCs. The receptors originated from a man younger than 35 in good health and CMV-seropositive. The CDR3 runs from the conserved cysteine through the conserved F or W. The D gene is left open where the match is weak. Some rows have no size entry. The others give once, few or many, or a class for an expanded clone.

d_call,j_call,clone_size,v_call,cdr3_nt,cdr3_aa
-,TRBJ1-1,-,TRBV29-1,TGCAGCGTTCGTCAGGGGACCACTGAAGCTTTCTTT,CSVRQGTTEAFF
-,TRBJ2-5,-,TRBV5-8,TGTGCCAGCAGCTTTTTGAACAGACAAGAGACCCAGTACTTC,CASSFLNRQETQYF
-,TRBJ2-3,-,TRBV11-2,TGTGCCAGCAGCAGGGGGAACACAGATACGCAGTATTTT,CASSRGNTDTQYF
-,TRBJ2-3,-,TRBV5-1,TGCGCCAGCAGCTTGCTGCGGTCCACAGATACGCAGTATTTT,CASSLLRSTDTQYF
-,TRBJ1-5,-,TRBV4-1,TGCGCCAGCAGCCAAGATTCTGGGGCGCATAGCAATCAGCCCCAGCATTTT,CASSQDSGAHSNQPQHF
TRBD1,TRBJ2-1,-,TRBV7-2,TGTGCCAGCAGAACGGACAGGGAGTCCTTCTACAATGAGCAGTTCTTC,CASRTDRESFYNEQFF
TRBD1,TRBJ2-7,-,TRBV5-1,TGCGCCAGCCGCGGGACAGGGGATTCCTACGAGCAGTACTTC,CASRGTGDSYEQYF
-,TRBJ2-7,-,TRBV5-1,TGCGCCAGCAGCTTGGGATCAGGCGCCTACGAGCAGTACTTC,CASSLGSGAYEQYF
TRBD1,TRBJ2-6,once,TRBV29-1,TGCAGCGTTGAAGGACCGGGACAGGGGGCGGTGGGGGCCAACGTCCTGACTTTC,CSVEGPGQGAVGANVLTF
-,TRBJ2-5,once,TRBV25-1,TGTGCCAGCGAAGACGGGAAGCAAGAGACCCAGTACTTC,CASEDGKQETQYF
TRBD2,TRBJ2-3,once,TRBV30,TGTGCCTGGAGTCAACTAGCGATAGATACGCAGTATTTT,CAWSQLAIDTQYF
-,TRBJ2-7,once,TRBV27,TGTGCCAGCAGTATTACGGGTGCCCATCCCACCGAGCAGTACTTC,CASSITGAHPTEQYF
-,TRBJ2-5,-,TRBV5-1,TGCGCCAGCAGCTTGGATCGGTGGGAGACCCAGTACTTC,CASSLDRWETQYF
TRBD1,TRBJ1-5,few,TRBV2,TGTGCCAGCTCGGACAGGGGGAAAGTTCAGCCCCAGCATTTT,CASSDRGKVQPQHF
-,TRBJ1-1,few,TRBV19,TGTGCCAGTAGTATACGGAGCCAGTGGGACACTGAAGCTTTCTTT,CASSIRSQWDTEAFF
TRBD2,TRBJ2-3,-,TRBV18,TGTGCCAGCTCACCTGGACTAGCAGATACGCAGTATTTT,CASSPGLADTQYF
-,TRBJ2-1,-,TRBV6-4,TGTGCCAGCAGTCCTAATGAGCAGTTCTTC,CASSPNEQFF
TRBD1,TRBJ2-3,-,TRBV28,TGTGCCAGCAGTCCCCTGCCGGGACAGGGGGCCCCAGATACGCAGTATTTT,CASSPLPGQGAPDTQYF
TRBD1,TRBJ1-4,-,TRBV30,TGTGCCTGGAGTGCCAGCAGGGTGGGACAGGGGGAAAAACTGTTTTTT,CAWSASRVGQGEKLFF
-,TRBJ2-7,once,TRBV7-6,TGTGCCAGCAGCCCCCCCGGCGGAGACTCCTACGAGCAGTACTTC,CASSPPGGDSYEQYF
TRBD2,TRBJ2-5,-,TRBV5-1,TGCGCCAGCAGCCCCAGCGGGAGTGAGACCCAGTACTTC,CASSPSGSETQYF
TRBD1,TRBJ1-1,-,TRBV19,TGTGCCAGTAGTAAGGACAGGGTGAACACTGAAGCTTTCTTT,CASSKDRVNTEAFF
TRBD2,TRBJ2-3,-,TRBV27,TGTGCCAGCAGTTCCCTAGCGGGAGGGCATTCAGATACGCAGTATTTT,CASSSLAGGHSDTQYF
-,TRBJ2-1,-,TRBV9,TGTGCCAGCAGCGTAGGACTAGTCTACAATGAGCAGTTCTTC,CASSVGLVYNEQFF
-,TRBJ2-3,-,TRBV27,TGTGCCAGCAGTTTAATGGGGGCGAGCGCAGATACGCAGTATTTT,CASSLMGASADTQYF
-,TRBJ1-2,-,TRBV19,TGTGCCAGTAGTATAGACCAGGGCGGCTATGGCTACACCTTC,CASSIDQGGYGYTF
-,TRBJ2-3,-,TRBV13,TGTGCCAGCAGTCAGGGGGATACGCAGTATTTT,CASSQGDTQYF
TRBD2,TRBJ2-3,-,TRBV10-2,TGCGCCAGCATACGAGCGGGGGGGCTGAGAGATACGCAGTATTTT,CASIRAGGLRDTQYF
-,TRBJ1-1,-,TRBV29-1,TGCAGCGTAGCAACGAACACTGAAGCTTTCTTT,CSVATNTEAFF
TRBD1,TRBJ2-7,-,TRBV27,TGTGCCAGCAGTCCCGGGGACAGGTGGTTGTACGAGCAGTACTTC,CASSPGDRWLYEQYF
-,TRBJ1-5,-,TRBV19,TGTGCCAGTCGACAGGTGAATCAGCCCCAGCATTTT,CASRQVNQPQHF
TRBD2,TRBJ2-7,few,TRBV5-4,TGTGCCAGCAGCTTGGGAGCTAGCGGGAGTTCTTACGAGCAGTACTTC,CASSLGASGSSYEQYF
-,TRBJ2-1,-,TRBV7-9,TGTGCCAGCAGCTCCCTTGGAGGGAGGGGGGGCCGCAATGAGCAGTTCTTC,CASSSLGGRGGRNEQFF
-,TRBJ2-7,-,TRBV1,TGCACCAGCAGCCTGCTAACTAGCGGTGCCTCCTACGAGCAGTACTTC,CTSSLLTSGASYEQYF
TRBD2,TRBJ2-7,few,TRBV18,TGTGCCAGCTCAATAGCGGGAGGGATCACCTACGAGCAGTACTTC,CASSIAGGITYEQYF
-,TRBJ2-7,-,TRBV21-1,TGTGCCAGCAGCAAACAAGGTAGCATGCACGAGCAGTACTTC,CASSKQGSMHEQYF
TRBD1,TRBJ2-2,-,TRBV19,TGTGCCAGTAGTTTCCAGGGGGAAAGACTTACCGGGGAGCTGTTTTTT,CASSFQGERLTGELFF
TRBD1,TRBJ2-1,-,TRBV18,TGTGCCAGCTCAGGGGACAGAAACAATGAGCAGTTCTTC,CASSGDRNNEQFF